Listed here is a single TCR beta chain. Antigen unknown. CDR1 LGHNA and CDR2 YSLEER come from the germline V gene. Unmatched junction bases numbered 7, after V lost 1 base and J lost 2 bases. This CDR3 is built from 16 residues. With 60 Vbeta and 13 Jbeta primers, the PCR was carried out. Profiling relied on immunoSEQ multiplex PCR, and the TCRdb table lists in-frame clones only, not all of them. The data show some 79,000 clones, 63% seen once. At the time of sampling, donors were nominally healthy, though unrecorded immune exposures were likely. The sample belongs to a study of cytomegalovirus exposure and HLA in healthy donors. Overall study findings and caveats: In a later analysis, at a false discovery rate of 0.05, roughly 16,000 TCR beta sequences matched HLA alleles.

This chain joins TRBV4-3 and TRBJ1-1; TRBD1 matches 7 bases. The sequence came from a woman in her 40s in good health and CMV-seropositive. The sample was PBMCs. CDR3 bases: TGCGCCAGCAGCCAAGCCCCCACAGGGGACAACACTGAAGCTTTCTTT. Translating gives CASSQAPTGDNTEAFF.